The clone carrying this TCR beta chain was picked up many times. The entry originates in a study of regulatory T cells in long-lasting Graves disease. Trimming shortened V by 6 bases and J by 3 bases, and 12 bases separated the two germline ends. The CDR3 consists of 13 residues. Building of the TCR beta libraries involved iRepertoire HTBI primers and Arm-PCR of CDR3 regions. TCRdb reprocessed the multiplex PCR reads via MiXCR and lists one record per CDR3 protein. The sample carries around 460,000 distinct CDR3 sequences, roughly 15% recorded once. Time point noted: newly diagnosed GD, antithyroid drugs for less than 3 months. RNA from PBMCs was the source of the TCR library. The same sample was also studied in work on T cells in Graves' hyperthyroidism and ophthalmopathy.

The J gene is TRBJ2-7, the V gene TRBV12-3 or TRBV12-4; maybe TRBD2 (6 bases). This specimen consisted of peripheral blood mononuclear cells (PBMCs), obtained at new diagnosis, from a patient treated with antithyroid drugs. This clonotype was obtained from a woman aged 50 to 65 with Graves disease. In DNA, the CDR3 is TGTGCCAGCAGACGTTCCGGGGGCTACGAGCAGTACTTC. The encoded protein is CASRRSGGYEQYF.